This note documents a single TCR beta chain sequence. The antigen is unknown. Clones were read by immunoSEQ multiplex PCR, and TCRdb kept only the in-frame ones, dropping some. The sample yields 150,000 to 180,000 clones, 80% to 90% seen once. These data are taken from a study of T cell responses to AZD1222 COVID-19 vaccine. Germline CDR1 is MNHEY and CDR2 is SVGAGI. This CDR3 spans 14 amino acids. Trimming stripped 4 bases from V and 9 bases from J, with 13 bases between. General study points: Donors skewed white British and female; clonal diversity was possibly underestimated.

The input for sequencing was peripheral blood, taken after recovery from COVID-19. V and J are TRBV6-5 and TRBJ1-6, with D possibly TRBD1 on 5 matching bases. This clonotype was sampled from an adult who had recovered from COVID-19. The CDR3 DNA reads TGTGCCAGCAGTTTCGGGGGTGAGCGTTCACCCCTCCACTTT. It codes for CASSFGGERSPLHF.